This T cell receptor beta chain comes out of a study of shared clonotypes between healthy human individuals. Study-level findings and limits: The sharing of 5% to 6.5% of naive CD4 clonotypes was seen across a handful of donors. Richness estimates generally favored naive over memory subsets. Despite large depth, sorted-subset datasets appeared incompletely sequenced.

Deletions cut 1 base from V and 6 bases from J, with 11 bases between. Germline assignment: CDR1 MNHEY and CDR2 SVGAGI. The CDR3 sequence is 14 residues long. With respect to this clone: Its matching antigen is unknown.

Each PCR replicate from the sorted subsets contained about 200 ng DNA, which is around 30,000 T cell genomes. The data were produced by immunoSEQ multiplex PCR, yet TCRdb's version contains in-frame clones alone and is incomplete. The sample has more than 2 million clones, approximately 94% seen once. It was CD45RO-negative cells, positively selected for CCR7, that made up naive CD8 cells, with terminally differentiated effector memory CD45RA+ cells excluded. Material for sequencing was naive CD8+ T cells sorted from blood. The TCR was taken from a man aged 18 to 29 in good health. The gene calls are TRBV6-5 and TRBJ2-3; perhaps TRBD1 as D (6 bases). CDR3 residues: CASSYWSGADTQYF. The CDR3 DNA sequence: TGTGCCAGCAGTTACTGGTCAGGGGCCGATACGCAGTATTTT.